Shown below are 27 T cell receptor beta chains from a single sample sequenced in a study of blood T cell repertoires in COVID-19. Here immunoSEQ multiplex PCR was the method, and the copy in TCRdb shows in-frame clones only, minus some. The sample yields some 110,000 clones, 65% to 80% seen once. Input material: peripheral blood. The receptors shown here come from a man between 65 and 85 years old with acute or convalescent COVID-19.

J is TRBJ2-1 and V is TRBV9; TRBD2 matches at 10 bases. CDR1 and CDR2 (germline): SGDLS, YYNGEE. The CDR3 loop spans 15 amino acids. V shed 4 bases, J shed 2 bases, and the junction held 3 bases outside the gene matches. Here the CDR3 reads CASSQTSGAYNEQFF. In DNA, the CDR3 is TGTGCCAGCAGCCAAACTAGCGGGGCCTACAATGAGCAGTTCTTC.

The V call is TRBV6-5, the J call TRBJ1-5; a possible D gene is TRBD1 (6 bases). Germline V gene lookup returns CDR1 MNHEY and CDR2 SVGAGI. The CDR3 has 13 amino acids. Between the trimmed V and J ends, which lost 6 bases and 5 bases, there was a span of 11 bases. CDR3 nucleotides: TGTGCCAGCAGCTTCAACAGGGATCAGCCCCAGCATTTT. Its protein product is CASSFNRDQPQHF.

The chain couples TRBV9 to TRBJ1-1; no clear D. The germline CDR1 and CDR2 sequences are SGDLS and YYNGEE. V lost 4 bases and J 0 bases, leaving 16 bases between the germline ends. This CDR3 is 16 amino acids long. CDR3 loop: CASSPRRDQVNTEAFF. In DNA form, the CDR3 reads TGTGCCAGCAGCCCAAGGAGGGATCAGGTGAACACTGAAGCTTTCTTT.

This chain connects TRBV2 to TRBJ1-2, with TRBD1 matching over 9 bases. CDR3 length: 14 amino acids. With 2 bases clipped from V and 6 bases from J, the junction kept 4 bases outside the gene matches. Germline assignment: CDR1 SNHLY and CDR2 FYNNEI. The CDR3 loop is CASSERTGGNGYTF. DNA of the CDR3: TGTGCCAGCAGTGAAAGAACAGGGGGCAATGGCTACACCTTC.

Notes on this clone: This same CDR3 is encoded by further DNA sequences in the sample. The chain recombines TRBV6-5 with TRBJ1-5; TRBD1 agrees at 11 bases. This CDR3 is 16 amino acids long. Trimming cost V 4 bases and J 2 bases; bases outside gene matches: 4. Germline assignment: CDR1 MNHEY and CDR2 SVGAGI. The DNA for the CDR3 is TGTGCCAGCAGTTCCCTGGGACAGGGGGGCAATCAGCCCCAGCATTTT. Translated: CASSSLGQGGNQPQHF.

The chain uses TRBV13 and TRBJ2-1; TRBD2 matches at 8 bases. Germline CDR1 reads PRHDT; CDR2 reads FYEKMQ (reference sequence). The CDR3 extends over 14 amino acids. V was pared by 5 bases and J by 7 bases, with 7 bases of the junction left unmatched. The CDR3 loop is CASSITSGYNEQFF. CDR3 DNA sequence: TGTGCCAGCAGCATAACTAGCGGCTATAATGAGCAGTTCTTC. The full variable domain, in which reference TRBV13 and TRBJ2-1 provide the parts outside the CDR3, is AAGVIQSPRHLIKEKRETATLKCYPIPRHDTVYWYQQGPGQDPQFLISFYEKMQSDKGSIPDRFSAQQFSDYHSELNMSSLELGDSALYFCASSITSGYNEQFFGPGTRLTVL.

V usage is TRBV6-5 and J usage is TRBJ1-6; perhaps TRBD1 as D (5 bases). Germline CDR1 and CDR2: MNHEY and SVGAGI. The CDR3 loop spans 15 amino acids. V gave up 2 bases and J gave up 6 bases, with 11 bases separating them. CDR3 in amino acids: CASSYTDDSNSPLHF. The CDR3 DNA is TGTGCCAGCAGTTACACGGATGACAGTAATTCACCCCTCCACTTT.

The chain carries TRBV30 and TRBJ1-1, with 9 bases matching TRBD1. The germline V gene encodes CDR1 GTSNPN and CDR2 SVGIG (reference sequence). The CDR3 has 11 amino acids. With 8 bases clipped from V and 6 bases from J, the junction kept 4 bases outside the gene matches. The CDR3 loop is CAVTGGPEAFF. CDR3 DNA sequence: TGTGCCGTAACAGGGGGCCCTGAAGCTTTCTTT.

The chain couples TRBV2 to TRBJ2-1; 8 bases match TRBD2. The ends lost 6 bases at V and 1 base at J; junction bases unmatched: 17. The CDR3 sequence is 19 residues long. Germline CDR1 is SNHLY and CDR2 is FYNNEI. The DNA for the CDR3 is TGTGCCAGCAGGGAGAGGGGCCGGGAGGGTCATTGGTCCTACAATGAGCAGTTCTTC. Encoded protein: CASRERGREGHWSYNEQFF.

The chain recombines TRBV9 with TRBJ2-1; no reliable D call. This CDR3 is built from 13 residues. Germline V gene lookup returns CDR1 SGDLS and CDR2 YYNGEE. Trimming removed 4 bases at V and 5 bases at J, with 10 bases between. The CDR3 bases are TGTGCCAGCAGCCTCAGACTCGACAATGAGCAGTTCTTC. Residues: CASSLRLDNEQFF.

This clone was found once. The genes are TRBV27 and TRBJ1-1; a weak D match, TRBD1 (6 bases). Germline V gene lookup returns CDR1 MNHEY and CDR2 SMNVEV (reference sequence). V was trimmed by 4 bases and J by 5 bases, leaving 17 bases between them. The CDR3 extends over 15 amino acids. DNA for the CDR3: TGTGCCAGCAGTTCCCCCCGGGGGGCGGGGACTGAAGCTTTCTTT. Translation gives CASSSPRGAGTEAFF.

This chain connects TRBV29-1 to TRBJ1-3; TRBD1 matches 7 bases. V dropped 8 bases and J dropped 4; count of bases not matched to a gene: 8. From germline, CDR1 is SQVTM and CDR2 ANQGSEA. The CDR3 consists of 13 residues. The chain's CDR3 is CSSRTGLGNTIYF. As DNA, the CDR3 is TGCAGCTCTCGGACAGGCTTGGGAAACACCATATATTTT. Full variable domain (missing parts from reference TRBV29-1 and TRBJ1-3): SAVISQKPSRDICQRGTSLTIQCQVDSQVTMMFWYRQQPGQSLTLIATANQGSEATYESGFVIDKFPISRPNLTFSTLTVSNMSPEDSSIYLCSSRTGLGNTIYFGEGSWLTVV.

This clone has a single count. The CDR3 here is CASSFVGQGAEKLFF. In DNA, the CDR3 is TGTGCCAGCAGTTTCGTCGGACAGGGGGCTGAAAAACTGTTTTTT. The rearrangement links TRBV2 to TRBJ1-4, with TRBD1 identical over 11 bases. J lost 7 bases, V lost 5 bases, and 6 bases had no gene match. Germline values: CDR1 SNHLY, CDR2 FYNNEI. CDR3 length: 15 residues.

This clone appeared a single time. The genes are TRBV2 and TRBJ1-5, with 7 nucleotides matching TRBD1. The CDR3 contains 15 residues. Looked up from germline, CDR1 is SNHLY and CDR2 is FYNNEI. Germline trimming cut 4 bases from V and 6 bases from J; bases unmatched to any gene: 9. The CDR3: CASSGVGGAVQPQHF. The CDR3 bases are TGTGCCAGCAGTGGGGTAGGGGGCGCGGTTCAGCCCCAGCATTTT.

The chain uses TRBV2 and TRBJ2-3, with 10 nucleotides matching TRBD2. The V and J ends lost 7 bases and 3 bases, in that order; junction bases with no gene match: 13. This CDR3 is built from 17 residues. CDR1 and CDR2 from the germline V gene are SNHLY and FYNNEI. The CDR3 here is CASTRWTSGKGTDTQYF. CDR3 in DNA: TGTGCCAGCACCAGATGGACTAGCGGTAAGGGGACAGATACGCAGTATTTT.

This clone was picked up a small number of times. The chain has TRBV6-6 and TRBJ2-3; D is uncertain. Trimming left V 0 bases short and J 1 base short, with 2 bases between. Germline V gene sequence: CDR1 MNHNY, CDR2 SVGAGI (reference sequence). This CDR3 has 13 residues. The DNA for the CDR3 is TGTGCCAGCAGTTACTCCGGCACAGATACGCAGTATTTT. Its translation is CASSYSGTDTQYF.

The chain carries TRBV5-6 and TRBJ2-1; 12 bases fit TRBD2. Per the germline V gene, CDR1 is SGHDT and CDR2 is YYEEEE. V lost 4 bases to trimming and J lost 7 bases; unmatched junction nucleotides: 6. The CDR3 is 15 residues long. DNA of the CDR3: TGTGCCAGCAGCCGACTAGCGGGGGCCCTTAATGAGCAGTTCTTC. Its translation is CASSRLAGALNEQFF.

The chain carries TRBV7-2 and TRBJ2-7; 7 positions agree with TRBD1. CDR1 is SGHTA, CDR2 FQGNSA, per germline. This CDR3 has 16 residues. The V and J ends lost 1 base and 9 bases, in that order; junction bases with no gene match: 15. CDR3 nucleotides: TGTGCCAGCAGCTTAGGAGGACGGGTGACAGGGTTCAGGCAGTACTTC. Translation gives CASSLGGRVTGFRQYF.

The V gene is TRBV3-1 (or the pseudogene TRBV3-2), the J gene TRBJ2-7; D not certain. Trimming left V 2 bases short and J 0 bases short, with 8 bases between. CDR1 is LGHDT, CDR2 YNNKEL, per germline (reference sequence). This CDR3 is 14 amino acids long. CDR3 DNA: TGTGCCAGCAGCCAACTCAGCGTCTCCTACGAGCAGTACTTC. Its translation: CASSQLSVSYEQYF.

The DNA of the CDR3 is TGTGCCAGCCGGTCCAGGGAAGGAGCCTACGAGCAGTACTTC. As protein: CASRSREGAYEQYF. The chain recombines TRBV6-5 with TRBJ2-7, with a possible D match to TRBD1 (5 bases). V was trimmed by 8 bases and J by 2 bases, leaving 16 bases between them. The CDR3 has 14 residues. Germline CDR1 and CDR2: MNHEY and SVGAGI.

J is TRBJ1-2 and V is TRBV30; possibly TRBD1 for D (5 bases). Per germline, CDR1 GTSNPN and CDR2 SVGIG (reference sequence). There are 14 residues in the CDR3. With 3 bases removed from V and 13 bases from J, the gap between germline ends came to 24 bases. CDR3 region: CAWRGGGEFLRSTF. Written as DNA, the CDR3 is TGTGCCTGGAGGGGCGGAGGGGAATTTCTCCGATCCACCTTC.

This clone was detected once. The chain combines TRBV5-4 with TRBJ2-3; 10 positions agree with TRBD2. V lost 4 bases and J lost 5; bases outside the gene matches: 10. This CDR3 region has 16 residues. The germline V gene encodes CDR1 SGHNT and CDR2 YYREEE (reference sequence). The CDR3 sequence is CASSLGLAGAEDTQYF. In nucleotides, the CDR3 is TGTGCCAGCAGCCTGGGTCTAGCGGGAGCAGAAGATACGCAGTATTTT.

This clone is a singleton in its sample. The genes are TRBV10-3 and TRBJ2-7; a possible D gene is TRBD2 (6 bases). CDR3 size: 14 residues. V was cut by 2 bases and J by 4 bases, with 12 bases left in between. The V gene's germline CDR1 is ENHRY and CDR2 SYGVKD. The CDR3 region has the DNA TGTGCCATCAGTGAGCGGGAGACTAATTACGAGCAGTACTTC. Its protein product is CAISERETNYEQYF.

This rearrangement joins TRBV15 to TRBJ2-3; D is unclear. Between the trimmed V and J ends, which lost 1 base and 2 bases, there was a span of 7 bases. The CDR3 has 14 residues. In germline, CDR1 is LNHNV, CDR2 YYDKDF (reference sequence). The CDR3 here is CATSRGLLTDTQYF. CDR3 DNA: TGTGCCACCAGCAGAGGTCTACTCACAGATACGCAGTATTTT.

CDR3 protein: CASSLGFGGRYEQFF. CDR3 bases: TGTGCCAGCAGCTTAGGCTTCGGGGGTAGATATGAGCAGTTCTTC. The V gene is TRBV7-2, the J gene TRBJ2-1; possibly TRBD2 for D (6 bases). The CDR3 has 15 amino acids. V shed 1 base and J shed 8 bases, with 15 bases lying between them. CDR1 is SGHTA, CDR2 FQGNSA, per germline.

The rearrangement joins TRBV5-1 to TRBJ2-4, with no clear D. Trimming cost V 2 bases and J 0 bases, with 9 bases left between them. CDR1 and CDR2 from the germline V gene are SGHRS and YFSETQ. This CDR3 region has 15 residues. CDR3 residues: CASSLTLLAKNIQYF. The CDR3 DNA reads TGCGCCAGCAGCTTAACTCTCCTAGCCAAAAACATTCAGTACTTC.

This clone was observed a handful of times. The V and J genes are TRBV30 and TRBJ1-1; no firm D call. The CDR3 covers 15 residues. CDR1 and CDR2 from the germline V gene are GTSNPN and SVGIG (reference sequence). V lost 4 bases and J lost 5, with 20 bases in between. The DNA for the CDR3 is TGTGCCTGGACGCTGGCCGGGAGAGGATTAACTGAAGCTTTCTTT. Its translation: CAWTLAGRGLTEAFF.